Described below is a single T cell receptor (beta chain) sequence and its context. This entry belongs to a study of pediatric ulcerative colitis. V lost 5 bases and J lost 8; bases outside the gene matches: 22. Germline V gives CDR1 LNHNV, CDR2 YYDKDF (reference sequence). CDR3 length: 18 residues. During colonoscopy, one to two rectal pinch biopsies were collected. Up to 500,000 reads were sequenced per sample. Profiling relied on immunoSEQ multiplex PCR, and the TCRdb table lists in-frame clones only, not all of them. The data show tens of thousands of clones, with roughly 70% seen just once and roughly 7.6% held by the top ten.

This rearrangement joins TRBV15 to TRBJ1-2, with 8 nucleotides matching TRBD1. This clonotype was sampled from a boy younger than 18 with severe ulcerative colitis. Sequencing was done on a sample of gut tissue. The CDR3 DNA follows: TGTGCCACCAGCCGTACAAGGACAGGGAAGGAAGGTTTGGGAGGCTACACCTTC. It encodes CATSRTRTGKEGLGGYTF. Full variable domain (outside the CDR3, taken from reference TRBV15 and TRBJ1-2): DAMVIQNPRYQVTQFGKPVTLSCSQTLNHNVMYWYQQKSSQAPKLLFHYYDKDFNNEADTPDNFQSRRPNTSFCFLDIRSPGLGDTAMYLCATSRTRTGKEGLGGYTFGSGTRLTVV.